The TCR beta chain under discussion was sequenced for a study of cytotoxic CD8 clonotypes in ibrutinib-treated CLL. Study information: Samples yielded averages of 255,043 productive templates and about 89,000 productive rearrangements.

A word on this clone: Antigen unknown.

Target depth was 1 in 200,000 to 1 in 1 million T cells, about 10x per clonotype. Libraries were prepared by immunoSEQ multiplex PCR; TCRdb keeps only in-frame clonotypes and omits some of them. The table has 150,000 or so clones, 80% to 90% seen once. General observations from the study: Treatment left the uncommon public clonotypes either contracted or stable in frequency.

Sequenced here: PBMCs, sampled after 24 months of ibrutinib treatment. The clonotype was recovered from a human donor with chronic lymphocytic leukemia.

The chain's CDR3 is CASSLDRGRRETQYF. DNA of the CDR3: TGCGCCAGCAGCTTGGACAGGGGCAGAAGGGAGACCCAGTACTTC. The chain recombines TRBV5-1 with TRBJ2-5; 7 bases are shared with TRBD1. Germline V gene lookup returns CDR1 SGHRS and CDR2 YFSETQ. J lost 5 bases, V lost 0 bases, and 7 bases had no gene match. The CDR3 runs to 15 residues.